One and the same sample provided the 30 T cell receptor beta chains below, sequenced in a study of blood T cells in healthy people across ages. Sample-barcoded 5' priming and a J-beta primer mix drove a second PCR of roughly 7 to 11 cycles. A single record per CDR3 protein comes from TCRdb applying MiXCR to the 5' RACE reads. The data hold about 640,000 distinct CDR3 sequences, with under 70% observed a single time. Sequences were obtained from blood. The receptors derive from a man in his 60s in good health.

This clonotype has just one count. The chain has TRBV7-2 and TRBJ2-5; TRBD2 matches at 16 bases. The germline V gene has CDR1 SGHTA and CDR2 FQGNSA. This CDR3 has 18 amino acids. Losses at the gene ends were 5 bases for V and 2 bases for J; bases not matched to a gene: 8. The CDR3 is CASSGGTSGGVRQETQYF. The CDR3 DNA sequence: TGTGCCAGCAGCGGCGGGACTAGCGGGGGGGTTAGACAAGAGACCCAGTACTTC.

This chain joins TRBV20-1 and TRBJ2-4, with D tentatively TRBD2 (5 bases). In germline, CDR1 is DFQATT, CDR2 SNEGSKA (reference sequence). The V gene lost 3 bases and the J gene lost 7 bases, with 13 bases spanning the gap. CDR3 length: 13 amino acids. The CDR3 nucleotides are TGCAGTGCTAGGTGGGATTTAGCGAACATTCAGTACTTC. This sequence encodes CSARWDLANIQYF.

The J gene is TRBJ1-5, the V gene TRBV10-2, with TRBD1 as a possible D gene (5 bases). Germline assignment: CDR1 WSHSY and CDR2 SAAADI. Trimming left V 7 bases short and J 5 bases short, with 12 bases between. CDR3 length equals 13 residues. The CDR3 spells CASNRDVDQPQHF. CDR3 in DNA: TGCGCCAGCAATAGGGACGTCGATCAGCCCCAGCATTTT.

The chain is built from TRBV20-1 and TRBJ2-4; TRBD2 matches at 7 bases. The J call may be incorrect, as the DNA end agrees better with TRBJ2-7. CDR3 length: 14 residues. Germline V CDR1 and CDR2: DFQATT, SNEGSKA (reference sequence). CDR3 bases: TGCAGTGCTAGGGGAAGGCGGGGGATCTACGAGCAGTACTTC. The encoded protein is CSARGRRGIYEQYF.

The chain recombines TRBV9 with TRBJ1-2; D may be TRBD1 (5 bases). Germline V lookup: CDR1 SGDLS, CDR2 YYNGEE. The V end was cut by 0 bases, the J end by 7 bases, with 7 bases between. CDR3 size: 12 residues. The CDR3 DNA reads as TGTGCCAGCAGCGTAGGGGGGGTTGGCTACACCTTC. It encodes CASSVGGVGYTF.

This CDR3 is CASSITGVEQFF. The CDR3 bases are TGTGCCAGCAGCATAACAGGGGTCGAGCAGTTCTTC. The V call is TRBV11-3, the J call TRBJ2-1, with TRBD1 identical over 7 bases. This CDR3 is 12 amino acids long. Germline V gene sequence: CDR1 SGHNT, CDR2 YENEEA. The trim removed 5 bases at V and 10 bases at J, leaving 5 bases unmatched. Combining the CDR3 with reference TRBV11-3 and TRBJ2-1 gives the whole variable domain EAGVVQSPRYKIIEKKQPVAFWCNPISGHNTLYWYLQNLGQGPELLIRYENEEAVDDSQLPKDRFSAERLKGVDSTLKIQPAELGDSAVYLCASSITGVEQFFGPGTRLTVL.

This clonotype has just a few counts. The gene calls are TRBV29-1 and TRBJ2-1, with a tentative D call TRBD1 (5 bases). Between the trimmed V and J ends, which lost 3 bases and 6 bases, there was a span of 15 bases. Germline CDR1 and CDR2: SQVTM and ANQGSEA. The CDR3 is 14 amino acids. The CDR3 region is CSVDSGREGNEQFF. The CDR3 DNA is TGCAGCGTTGATTCCGGCAGGGAAGGCAATGAGCAGTTCTTC.

The rearrangement uses TRBV12-3 or TRBV12-4 and TRBJ1-2, with a possible D match to TRBD1 (5 bases). This CDR3 spans 11 amino acids. Trimming left V 3 bases short and J 11 bases short, with 10 bases between. CDR3 loop: CASSLGRAYTF. CDR3 DNA sequence: TGTGCCAGCAGTTTGGGACGGGCGTACACCTTC.

The J gene is TRBJ2-1, the V gene TRBV20-1; D possibly corresponds to TRBD2 (5 bases). There are 14 residues in the CDR3. Trimming took 3 bases from V and 0 from J, leaving 9 bases between them. Germline V lookup: CDR1 DFQATT, CDR2 SNEGSKA (reference sequence). The CDR3 region is CSASRGSSYNEQFF. CDR3 nucleotide sequence: TGCAGTGCTAGCCGAGGGAGCTCCTACAATGAGCAGTTCTTC.

The rearrangement uses TRBV4-1 and TRBJ1-5; D not certain. Germline V gene data show CDR1 as MGHRA and CDR2 as YSYEKL. V dropped 0 bases and J dropped 7 bases, with 7 bases sitting between them. The CDR3 runs 13 residues. The CDR3 DNA sequence: TGCGCCAGCAGCCAAGAAAGGGTCCAGCCCCAGCATTTT. This gives the protein CASSQERVQPQHF.

This chain uses TRBV2 with TRBJ1-2; D call uncertain. Trimming cost V 2 bases and J 3 bases, with 1 base left between them. Germline V CDR1 and CDR2: SNHLY, FYNNEI. The CDR3 covers 11 residues. In DNA, the CDR3 is TGTGCCAGCAGTGAACACTATGGCTACACCTTC. Translating gives CASSEHYGYTF.

This chain joins TRBV5-1 and TRBJ2-3, with 14 positions matching TRBD2. Germline V CDR1 and CDR2: SGHRS, YFSETQ. With V trimmed by 4 bases and J by 6 bases, 7 bases remained unmatched. The CDR3 runs 16 residues. As DNA, the CDR3 is TGCGCCAGCAGCATAGGGACTAGCGGGGGCGGGGATACGCAGTATTTT. Its protein product is CASSIGTSGGGDTQYF. Looking up the rest from reference TRBV5-1 and TRBJ2-3 gives the full variable domain: KAGVTQTPRYLIKTRGQQVTLSCSPISGHRSVSWYQQTPGQGLQFLFEYFSETQRNKGNFPGRFSGRQFSNSRSEMNVSTLELGDSALYLCASSIGTSGGGDTQYFGPGTRLTVL.

CDR3 residues: CSANPGAGVDSPLHF. The CDR3 region has the DNA TGCAGTGCTAACCCCGGGGCGGGGGTGGATTCACCCCTCCACTTT. The V call is TRBV20-1, the J call TRBJ1-6; the D gene is possibly TRBD1 (5 bases). V was trimmed by 4 bases and J by 8 bases, leaving 18 bases between them. This CDR3 region has 15 residues. Germline V gives CDR1 DFQATT, CDR2 SNEGSKA (reference sequence).

V usage is TRBV4-1 and J usage is TRBJ2-2; D is ambiguous. Trimming cost V 6 bases and J 5 bases, with 16 bases left between them. The CDR3 has 15 residues. Germline loops: CDR1 MGHRA, CDR2 YSYEKL. CDR3 residues: CASSQIFVSTGELFF. CDR3 in DNA: TGCGCCAGCAGTCAAATTTTCGTTTCTACCGGGGAGCTGTTTTTT.

The chain has TRBV10-3 and TRBJ2-5, with D perhaps TRBD1 (6 bases). The V end lost 2 bases, the J end lost 4 bases, and 11 bases lay between the germline ends. The CDR3 is 14 amino acids. The germline CDR1 and CDR2 sequences are ENHRY and SYGVKD. Here the CDR3 reads CAISERQGRETQYF. CDR3 nucleotides: TGTGCCATCAGTGAGAGGCAGGGGCGAGAGACCCAGTACTTC.

This chain uses TRBV28 with TRBJ2-1; possibly TRBD2 for D (5 bases). Germline V gene lookup returns CDR1 MDHEN and CDR2 SYDVKM. Trimming left V 6 bases short and J 8 bases short, with 14 bases between. The CDR3 sequence is 13 residues long. The CDR3: CASSRLKGDEQFF. The CDR3 bases are TGTGCCAGCAGCCGACTAAAGGGCGATGAGCAGTTCTTC.

The J gene is TRBJ2-7, the V gene TRBV18, with D possibly being TRBD1 or TRBD2 (6 bases each). V lost 3 bases and J lost 0, with 21 bases in between. Germline V gene lookup returns CDR1 KGHSH and CDR2 LQKENI. The length of the CDR3 is 18 residues. CDR3 bases: TGTGCCAGCTCACCGACTACCTTCAGGGGAGGAGGCTCCTACGAGCAGTACTTC. Its translation is CASSPTTFRGGGSYEQYF.

In this sample, this clonotype turned up a few times. This chain joins TRBV25-1 and TRBJ2-1; 9 nucleotides agree with TRBD1. CDR1 and CDR2 (germline): MGHDK, SYGVNS. Trimming removed 5 bases from V and 5 bases from J; junction bases left unmatched: 22. This CDR3 is 20 amino acids long. The CDR3 reads CASSTPQGAGGLHGNNEQFF. The CDR3 coding sequence is TGTGCCAGCAGTACTCCACAGGGGGCCGGGGGCCTACACGGGAACAATGAGCAGTTCTTC.

The V gene is TRBV2, the J gene TRBJ2-5; no clear D. Germline V CDR1 and CDR2: SNHLY, FYNNEI. The CDR3 totals 14 residues. Trimming took off 2 bases at V and 0 bases at J, with 7 bases between the two ends. The CDR3, as DNA: TGTGCCAGCAGTGAAAGGCATAACCAAGAGACCCAGTACTTC. Translated: CASSERHNQETQYF.

The rearrangement uses TRBV20-1 and TRBJ2-5; D possibly uses TRBD1 or TRBD2 (5 bases each). The germline CDR1 and CDR2 sequences are DFQATT and SNEGSKA (reference sequence). This CDR3 comprises 12 residues. The V end was cut by 5 bases, the J end by 8 bases, with 15 bases between. The DNA for the CDR3 is TGCAGTGCTGGGGACCCGGGTGGTACCCAGTACTTC. Its protein product is CSAGDPGGTQYF.

This chain connects TRBV7-2 to TRBJ1-1, with 7 bases fitting TRBD1. The CDR3 spans 16 residues. Trimming at V came to 5 bases and at J to 0 bases, leaving 9 bases not matched to a gene. CDR1 SGHTA and CDR2 FQGNSA come from the germline V gene. Written as DNA, the CDR3 is TGTGCCAGCAGCGTGACAGGGCTACAACTGAACACTGAAGCTTTCTTT. Translated: CASSVTGLQLNTEAFF.

The rearrangement joins TRBV5-1 to TRBJ2-3; D is possibly TRBD1 (6 bases). V lost 0 bases and J 0 bases, leaving 8 bases between the germline ends. This CDR3 comprises 15 residues. From germline, CDR1 is SGHRS and CDR2 YFSETQ. CDR3: CASSLEGVSTDTQYF. The CDR3 nucleotides read TGCGCCAGCAGCTTGGAGGGGGTGAGCACAGATACGCAGTATTTT.

This clonotype appeared once. The chain joins TRBV20-1 to TRBJ1-2; no clear D. There are 13 residues in the CDR3. The V and J ends lost 0 bases and 4 bases respectively, with 9 bases between them. The V gene's germline CDR1 is DFQATT and CDR2 SNEGSKA (reference sequence). CDR3 region: CSARDTLSYGYTF. DNA for the CDR3: TGCAGTGCTAGAGATACCCTTTCCTATGGCTACACCTTC.

This chain connects TRBV5-1 to TRBJ1-4; 7 bases match TRBD1. This CDR3 has 14 residues. V shed 4 bases and J 4 bases; nucleotides not matched to a gene: 4. The germline V gene has CDR1 SGHRS and CDR2 YFSETQ. DNA for the CDR3: TGCGCCAGCAGCGGCGGGACAGTTAATGAAAAACTGTTTTTT. It is translated as CASSGGTVNEKLFF.

The rearrangement links TRBV25-1 to TRBJ2-7; maybe TRBD2 (7 bases). The better agreement between TRBJ2-5 and the DNA end casts doubt on the J call. This CDR3 contains 15 residues. CDR1 and CDR2 (germline): MGHDK, SYGVNS. As DNA, the CDR3 is TGTGCCAGCAGTGAGCAAGTAGGGGGGGCAGAGACCCAGTACTTC. Its translation: CASSEQVGGAETQYF.

Ten or more counts support this clonotype. The chain employs TRBV4-2 and TRBJ2-3, with 15 nucleotides matching TRBD2. CDR3 length equals 18 residues. Germline V gene sequence: CDR1 LGHNA, CDR2 YNFKEQ. The ends lost 4 bases at V and 3 bases at J; junction bases unmatched: 8. The CDR3 sequence: CASSPRTSGGGETDTQYF. In nucleotides, the CDR3 is TGTGCCAGCAGCCCTCGGACTAGCGGGGGGGGGGAGACAGATACGCAGTATTTT.

The J gene is TRBJ2-5, the V gene TRBV20-1; D might be TRBD2 (5 bases). The CDR3 totals 14 residues. CDR1 and CDR2 from the germline V gene are DFQATT and SNEGSKA (reference sequence). V lost 6 bases to trimming and J lost 5 bases, with 19 bases between them. The CDR3 DNA reads as TGCAGTGCCATTCTCCTCAGCGGCTTGGAGACCCAGTACTTC. This gives the protein CSAILLSGLETQYF.

The V call is TRBV7-8, the J call TRBJ1-2; D perhaps matches TRBD1 (6 bases). Trimming cost V 1 base and J 1 base, with 13 bases left between them. The CDR3 spans 16 residues. CDR1 and CDR2 (germline): SGHVS, FQNEAQ. The CDR3 region has the DNA TGTGCCAGCAGCTTAGGCCCCTCACAGGGTAACTATGGCTACACCTTC. The encoded protein is CASSLGPSQGNYGYTF.

This chain uses TRBV6-2 or TRBV6-3 with TRBJ2-2; 11 positions match TRBD2. CDR3 length: 14 amino acids. The ends lost 6 bases at V and 4 bases at J; junction bases unmatched: 1. Germline CDR1 and CDR2: MNHEY and SVGEGT. CDR3 region: CASSTSGGTGELFF. CDR3 sequence (DNA): TGTGCCAGCAGCACTAGCGGGGGCACCGGGGAGCTGTTTTTT.

The genes are TRBV7-7 and TRBJ2-1; D possibly corresponds to TRBD2 (6 bases). V was trimmed by 1 base and J by 9 bases, leaving 10 bases between them. Looked up from germline, CDR1 is SSHAT and CDR2 is FNYEAQ (reference sequence). The CDR3 is 13 residues long. CDR3 in DNA: TGTGCCAGCAGCTTAGGGGGGGATGCTGAGCAGTTCTTC. This translates into CASSLGGDAEQFF.